A selection of T cell receptor beta chains follows, all from one sample in a study of shared clonotypes between healthy human individuals. The assay was immunoSEQ multiplex PCR, and TCRdb's table has in-frame clones only and misses some. The sample carries around 600,000 clones, roughly 97% recorded once. Sequencing input: naive CD4+ T cells sorted from blood. The receptors come from a woman aged 25 to 39 in good health. The CDR3 runs from the conserved cysteine through the conserved F or W. The D gene is left open where the match is weak. Rows give clone size only sometimes, using once, few, many, or a class for an expanded clone.

v_gene	d_gene	j_gene	abundance	CDR3aa	CDR3nt
TRBV25-1	TRBD2	TRBJ2-1	NA	CASTRGLAGDNEQFF	TGTGCCAGCACCCGCGGACTAGCGGGCGACAATGAGCAGTTCTTC
TRBV11-3	NA	TRBJ2-7	NA	CASSLGASSSYEQYF	TGTGCCAGCAGCTTAGGTGCTTCGAGCTCCTACGAGCAGTACTTC
TRBV27	TRBD1	TRBJ1-5	NA	CASSSSSDRGNNQPQHF	TGTGCCAGCAGTTCCTCATCGGACAGGGGGAACAATCAGCCCCAGCATTTT
TRBV10-3	TRBD1	TRBJ2-1	NA	CAISDGDRGLNEQFF	TGTGCCATCAGTGATGGGGACAGGGGGCTTAATGAGCAGTTCTTC
TRBV25-1	NA	TRBJ2-7	NA	CASRVGPYEQYF	TGTGCCAGCAGGGTTGGTCCCTACGAGCAGTACTTC
TRBV2	NA	TRBJ2-7	NA	CASSVETIYEQYF	TGTGCCAGCAGTGTAGAGACAATCTACGAGCAGTACTTC
TRBV27	TRBD1	TRBJ1-5	NA	CASSNSGQGSNQPQHF	TGTGCCAGCAGTAACTCCGGACAGGGAAGCAATCAGCCCCAGCATTTT
TRBV7-9	TRBD1	TRBJ2-6	NA	CASSSGGGSRSGGANVLTF	TGTGCCAGCAGCTCAGGGGGTGGCAGCCGCTCTGGAGGGGCCAACGTCCTGACTTTC
TRBV2	NA	TRBJ2-6	NA	CASSTLLSGANVLTF	TGTGCCAGCAGTACTTTACTATCTGGGGCCAACGTCCTGACTTTC
TRBV29-1	NA	TRBJ1-2	once	CSVGVWASPNYGYTF	TGCAGCGTTGGGGTGTGGGCCTCCCCCAACTATGGCTACACCTTC
TRBV9	NA	TRBJ2-5	NA	CASSVAFQETQYF	TGTGCCAGCAGCGTAGCCTTCCAAGAGACCCAGTACTTC
TRBV10-3	NA	TRBJ2-1	once	CAISESYEQFF	TGTGCCATCAGTGAGTCCTATGAGCAGTTCTTC
TRBV2	NA	TRBJ1-3	NA	CASRGTVGNTIYF	TGTGCCAGCAGAGGGACCGTCGGAAACACCATATATTTT
TRBV7-9	NA	TRBJ1-1	once	CASSLPPSNSEAFF	TGTGCCAGCAGCCTTCCGCCCTCCAATTCGGAAGCTTTCTTT
TRBV5-4	TRBD1	TRBJ1-1	NA	CASSRTQGGNTEAFF	TGTGCCAGCAGCAGAACACAGGGGGGGAACACTGAAGCTTTCTTT
TRBV10-1	NA	TRBJ2-6	NA	CASTDKVSGANVLTF	TGCGCCAGCACCGACAAGGTCTCTGGGGCCAACGTCCTGACTTTC
TRBV7-3	NA	TRBJ1-2	NA	CASSSYGTGYLLNYGYTF	TGTGCCAGCAGCTCGTACGGGACGGGCTATCTACTTAACTATGGCTACACCTTC
TRBV9	NA	TRBJ2-1	NA	CASSVGEGGTNEQFF	TGTGCCAGCAGCGTAGGCGAGGGGGGTACCAATGAGCAGTTCTTC
TRBV10-1	TRBD1	TRBJ2-2	NA	CASMSGQGDGTGELFF	TGCGCCAGCATGAGCGGACAGGGGGATGGAACCGGGGAGCTGTTTTTT
TRBV20-1	TRBD1	TRBJ2-7	NA	CSARTGLEQYF	TGCAGTGCTAGGACAGGGTTGGAGCAGTACTTC
TRBV18	TRBD2	TRBJ2-3	NA	CASSPGLAGTDTQYF	TGTGCCAGCTCACCTGGGCTAGCGGGAACAGATACGCAGTATTTT
TRBV28	TRBD1	TRBJ1-1	NA	CASNHRGRVNTEAFF	TGTGCCAGCAACCACAGGGGTCGCGTGAACACTGAAGCTTTCTTT
TRBV28	NA	TRBJ1-2	NA	CASSATIGTNYGYTF	TGTGCCAGCAGTGCGACGATCGGGACTAACTATGGCTACACCTTC
TRBV4-1	NA	TRBJ2-7	once	CASSQDIVYEQYF	TGCGCCAGCAGCCAAGATATAGTCTACGAGCAGTACTTC
TRBV6-1	TRBD1	TRBJ2-7	NA	CASSGQGSYEQYF	TGTGCCAGCAGTGGACAGGGTTCCTACGAGCAGTACTTC
TRBV7-9	NA	TRBJ1-2	NA	CASSLQEPGGYTF	TGTGCCAGCAGTCTACAGGAGCCCGGGGGCTACACCTTC
TRBV6-5	NA	TRBJ2-7	NA	CASSYRDNYEQYF	TGTGCCAGCAGTTACCGGGACAACTACGAGCAGTACTTC
TRBV4-2	NA	TRBJ2-7	few	CASSPRTAYEQYF	TGTGCCAGCAGCCCACGTACGGCTTACGAGCAGTACTTC
TRBV2	NA	TRBJ2-7	NA	CASSESRIEQYF	TGTGCCAGCAGTGAATCCCGGATCGAGCAGTACTTC
TRBV2	TRBD1	TRBJ2-7	NA	CATRQGASLAHEQYF	TGTGCCACCCGACAGGGGGCCTCCCTTGCCCACGAGCAGTACTTC
TRBV29-1	TRBD1	TRBJ1-2	NA	CSGGQGDGYTF	TGCAGCGGGGGACAGGGGGATGGCTACACCTTC
TRBV5-5	NA	TRBJ2-7	NA	CASSLWGQGRHYEQYF	TGTGCCAGCAGCTTGTGGGGGCAGGGGAGGCACTACGAGCAGTACTTC
TRBV6-4	NA	TRBJ2-3	NA	CASSESYRSHTDTQYF	TGTGCCAGCAGTGAGTCATACAGGAGCCACACAGATACGCAGTATTTT
TRBV28	NA	TRBJ1-2	NA	CASSSGSYGYTF	TGTGCCAGCAGTTCCGGGAGCTATGGCTACACCTTC
TRBV7-2	TRBD1	TRBJ2-7	NA	CASSLRTGESYEQYF	TGTGCCAGCAGCTTAAGGACAGGGGAATCCTACGAGCAGTACTTC
TRBV4-1	NA	TRBJ1-2	NA	CASSQDNVYGYTF	TGCGCCAGCAGCCAAGATAACGTCTATGGCTACACCTTC
TRBV18	NA	TRBJ1-5	once	CASSSSSNQPQHF	TGTGCCAGCTCAAGTAGCAGCAATCAGCCCCAGCATTTT
TRBV2	NA	TRBJ1-2	NA	CASSEVSTGSYGYTF	TGTGCCAGCAGTGAAGTAAGCACAGGGTCCTATGGCTACACCTTC
TRBV5-1	NA	TRBJ1-5	NA	CASSLDPYQPQHF	TGCGCCAGCAGCTTGGATCCTTATCAGCCCCAGCATTTT
TRBV5-1	NA	TRBJ1-1	NA	CASSLYTRGRDTEAFF	TGCGCCAGCAGCTTATATACCCGGGGTCGGGACACTGAAGCTTTCTTT
TRBV6-5	NA	TRBJ2-5	once	CASSAHGAQETQYF	TGTGCCAGCAGTGCCCACGGGGCACAAGAGACCCAGTACTTC